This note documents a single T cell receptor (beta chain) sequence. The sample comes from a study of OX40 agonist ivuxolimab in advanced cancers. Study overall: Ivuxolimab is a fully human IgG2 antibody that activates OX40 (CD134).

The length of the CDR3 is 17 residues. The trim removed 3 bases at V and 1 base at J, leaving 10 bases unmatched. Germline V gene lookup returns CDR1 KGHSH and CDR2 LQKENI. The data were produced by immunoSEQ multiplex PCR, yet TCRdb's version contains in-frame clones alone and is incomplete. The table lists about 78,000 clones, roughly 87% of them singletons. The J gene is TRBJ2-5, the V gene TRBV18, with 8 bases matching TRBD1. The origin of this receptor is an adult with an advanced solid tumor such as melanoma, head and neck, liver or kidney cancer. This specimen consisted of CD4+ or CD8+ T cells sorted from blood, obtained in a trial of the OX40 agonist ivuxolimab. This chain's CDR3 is CASSPQGASHLQETQYF. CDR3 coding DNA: TGTGCCAGCTCACCCCAGGGGGCCAGCCACCTCCAAGAGACCCAGTACTTC. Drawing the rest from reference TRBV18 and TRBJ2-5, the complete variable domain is NAGVMQNPRHLVRRRGQEARLRCSPMKGHSHVYWYRQLPEEGLKFMVYLQKENIIDESGMPKERFSAEFPKEGPSILRIQQVVRGDSAAYFCASSPQGASHLQETQYFGPGTRLLVL.